Listed here are 3 T cell receptor beta chains from one sample, sequenced in a study of brain T cells in children with intractable seizures. Only in-frame clones appear in the TCRdb table, and some are missing; sequencing was by immunoSEQ multiplex PCR. Of about 41,000 clones in the sample, approximately 92% were seen once. The input for sequencing was peripheral blood, taken at surgery. These TCRs come from a girl aged 2 to 9 with tuberous sclerosis and intractable seizures.

The chain recombines TRBV4-1 with TRBJ2-6; the D gene could be TRBD1 or TRBD2 (5 bases each). CDR3 length: 17 amino acids. V lost 3 bases and J 4 bases, leaving 16 bases between the germline ends. CDR1 and CDR2 from the germline V gene are MGHRA and YSYEKL. CDR3 loop: CASSQEVGTFGANVLTF. In DNA form, the CDR3 reads TGCGCCAGCAGCCAGGAAGTAGGGACGTTCGGGGCCAACGTCCTGACTTTC.

This rearrangement joins TRBV30 to TRBJ1-6; D unclear. Germline V CDR1 and CDR2: GTSNPN, SVGIG (reference sequence). CDR3 length equals 16 residues. The V end lost 0 bases, the J end lost 9 bases, and 18 bases lay between the germline ends. This CDR3 is CAWSVGSRVSSSPLHF. In nucleotides, the CDR3 is TGTGCCTGGAGTGTAGGTTCCCGGGTATCGAGTTCACCCCTCCACTTT.

The chain has TRBV5-1 and TRBJ2-5; D is uncertain. The germline gives CDR1 SGHRS, CDR2 YFSETQ. V lost 0 bases and J 2 bases, leaving 8 bases between the germline ends. The CDR3 has 14 residues. In DNA form, the CDR3 reads TGCGCCAGCAGCTTGGGCCAGCCTCAAGAGACCCAGTACTTC. Amino acids: CASSLGQPQETQYF.